This T cell receptor (beta chain) was captured in a study of shared clonotypes between healthy human individuals. The wider study: Donor ages ranged 18 to 49 years: a couple of women, a few men.

CDR3 length equals 14 residues. V lost 0 bases and J lost 9, with 12 bases in between. In germline, CDR1 is LGHNA, CDR2 YSLEER. Every immunoSEQ plate was one replicate of a subset's evenly spread DNA. The assay was immunoSEQ multiplex PCR, and TCRdb's table has in-frame clones only and misses some. The sample yields roughly 500,000 clones, 79% seen once. Unsorted material relied on about 90 million PBMCs as the source of genomic DNA. This TCR was recovered from a woman between 35 and 50 years old in good health. Some clones in this sample may be carry-over from other donors' samples. Sample: PBMCs. V usage is TRBV4-3 and J usage is TRBJ1-5; no clear D gene. CDR3 nucleotide sequence: TGCGCCAGCAGCCAAGAGTTCGGTTTCTCGCCCCAGCATTTT. Translating it yields CASSQEFGFSPQHF.